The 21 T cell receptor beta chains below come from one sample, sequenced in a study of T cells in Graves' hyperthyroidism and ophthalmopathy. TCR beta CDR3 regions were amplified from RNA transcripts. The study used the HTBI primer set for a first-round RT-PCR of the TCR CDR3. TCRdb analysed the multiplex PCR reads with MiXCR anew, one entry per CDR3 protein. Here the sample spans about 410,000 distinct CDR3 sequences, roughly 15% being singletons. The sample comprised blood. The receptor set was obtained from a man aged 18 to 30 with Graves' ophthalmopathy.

This chain's CDR3 is CASGVDGGRTSESYEQYF. CDR3 sequence (DNA): TGCGCCAGCGGAGTGGACGGCGGGAGGACGAGCGAGTCCTACGAGCAGTACTTC. The chain employs TRBV5-1 and TRBJ2-7, with 8 bases lining up with TRBD2. From germline, CDR1 is SGHRS and CDR2 YFSETQ. V shed 7 bases and J 1 base; nucleotides not matched to a gene: 19. The CDR3 extends over 18 amino acids.

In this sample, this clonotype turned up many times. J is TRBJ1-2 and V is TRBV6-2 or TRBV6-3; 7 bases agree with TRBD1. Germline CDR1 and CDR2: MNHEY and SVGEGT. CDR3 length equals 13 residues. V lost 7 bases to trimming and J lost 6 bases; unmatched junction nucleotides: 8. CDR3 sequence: CASMRDSSHGYTF. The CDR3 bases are TGTGCCAGCATGAGGGACAGCTCTCATGGCTACACCTTC.

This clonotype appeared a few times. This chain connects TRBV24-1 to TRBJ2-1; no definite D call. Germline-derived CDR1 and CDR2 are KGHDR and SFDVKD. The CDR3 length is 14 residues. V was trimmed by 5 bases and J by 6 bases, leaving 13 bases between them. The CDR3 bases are TGTGCCACCAGTGGCCAAGACGGCCCCAATGAGCAGTTCTTC. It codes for CATSGQDGPNEQFF.

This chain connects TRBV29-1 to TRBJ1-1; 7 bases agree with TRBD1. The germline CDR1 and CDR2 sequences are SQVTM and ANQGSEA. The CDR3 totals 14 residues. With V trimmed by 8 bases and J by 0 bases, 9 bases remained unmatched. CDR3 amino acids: CSFRDSFMNTEAFF. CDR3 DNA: TGCAGCTTCCGGGACAGCTTCATGAACACTGAAGCTTTCTTT.

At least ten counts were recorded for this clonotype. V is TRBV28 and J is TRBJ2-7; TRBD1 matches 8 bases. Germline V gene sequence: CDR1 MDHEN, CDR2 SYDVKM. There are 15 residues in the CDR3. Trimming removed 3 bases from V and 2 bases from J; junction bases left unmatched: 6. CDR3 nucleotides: TGTGCCAGCAGTTTCGCAGGGACAGGAGCCTACGAGCAGTACTTC. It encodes CASSFAGTGAYEQYF.

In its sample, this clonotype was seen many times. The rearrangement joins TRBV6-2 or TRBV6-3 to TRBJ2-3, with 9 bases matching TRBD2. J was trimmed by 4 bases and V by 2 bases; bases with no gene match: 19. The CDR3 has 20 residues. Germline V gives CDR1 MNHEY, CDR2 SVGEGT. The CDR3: CASSYERLADLWSPADTQYF. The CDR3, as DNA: TGTGCCAGCAGTTACGAGCGACTAGCGGACCTCTGGAGTCCCGCAGATACGCAGTATTTT.

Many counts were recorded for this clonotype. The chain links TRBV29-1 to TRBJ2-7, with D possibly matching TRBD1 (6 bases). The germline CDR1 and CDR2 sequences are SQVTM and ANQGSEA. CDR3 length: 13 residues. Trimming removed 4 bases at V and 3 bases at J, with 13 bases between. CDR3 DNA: TGCAGCGTTGTCACACAGGGAGTCTACGAGCAGTACTTC. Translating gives CSVVTQGVYEQYF.

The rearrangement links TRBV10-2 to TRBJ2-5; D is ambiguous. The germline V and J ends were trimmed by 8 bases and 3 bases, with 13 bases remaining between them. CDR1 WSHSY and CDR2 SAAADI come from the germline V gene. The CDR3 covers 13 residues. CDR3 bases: TGCGCCAGCTGTAAGGTTTCTAAAGAGACCCAGTACTTC. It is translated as CASCKVSKETQYF.

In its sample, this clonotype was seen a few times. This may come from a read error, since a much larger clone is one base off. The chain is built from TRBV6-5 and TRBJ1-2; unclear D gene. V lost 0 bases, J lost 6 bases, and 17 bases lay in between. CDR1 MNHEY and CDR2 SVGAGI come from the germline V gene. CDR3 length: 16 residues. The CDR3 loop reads CASSYSSYTSGDGYTF. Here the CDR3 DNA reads TGTGCCAGCAGTTACTCTTCCTACACCTCCGGGGATGGCTACACCTTC.

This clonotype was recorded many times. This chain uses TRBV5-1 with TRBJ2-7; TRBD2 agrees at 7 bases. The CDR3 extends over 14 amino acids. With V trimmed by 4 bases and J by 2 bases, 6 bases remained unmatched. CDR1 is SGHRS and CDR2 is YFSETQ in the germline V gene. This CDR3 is CASSPGEGTYEQYF. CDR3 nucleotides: TGCGCCAGCAGCCCCGGGGAGGGAACCTACGAGCAGTACTTC.

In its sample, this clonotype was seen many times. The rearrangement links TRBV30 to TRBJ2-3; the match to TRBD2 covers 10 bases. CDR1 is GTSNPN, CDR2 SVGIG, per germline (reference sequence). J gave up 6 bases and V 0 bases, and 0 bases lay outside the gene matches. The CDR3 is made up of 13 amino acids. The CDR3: CAWSVLAGDTQYF. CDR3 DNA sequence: TGTGCCTGGAGTGTACTAGCGGGGGATACGCAGTATTTT.

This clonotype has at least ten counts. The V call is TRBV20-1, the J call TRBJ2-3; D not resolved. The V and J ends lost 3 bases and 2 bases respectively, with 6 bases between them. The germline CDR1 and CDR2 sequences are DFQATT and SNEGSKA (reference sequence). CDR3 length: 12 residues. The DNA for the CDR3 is TGCAGTGCTAGGCATTTCACAGATACGCAGTATTTT. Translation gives CSARHFTDTQYF.

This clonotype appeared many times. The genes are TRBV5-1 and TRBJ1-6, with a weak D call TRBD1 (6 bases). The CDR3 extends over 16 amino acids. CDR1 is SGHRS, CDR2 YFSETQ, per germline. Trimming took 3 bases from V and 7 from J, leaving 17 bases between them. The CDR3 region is CASSWNDRRMNSPLHF. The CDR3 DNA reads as TGCGCCAGCAGCTGGAACGACAGGAGAATGAATTCACCCCTCCACTTT.

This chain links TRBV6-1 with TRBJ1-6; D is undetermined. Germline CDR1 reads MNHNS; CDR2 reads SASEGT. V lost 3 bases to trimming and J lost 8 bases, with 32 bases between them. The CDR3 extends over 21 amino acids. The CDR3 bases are TGTGCCAGCAGTGACGAAGCTGGACCCGTTGCGGCCTCGTGGGGAGATTCACCCCTCCACTTT. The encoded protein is CASSDEAGPVAASWGDSPLHF.

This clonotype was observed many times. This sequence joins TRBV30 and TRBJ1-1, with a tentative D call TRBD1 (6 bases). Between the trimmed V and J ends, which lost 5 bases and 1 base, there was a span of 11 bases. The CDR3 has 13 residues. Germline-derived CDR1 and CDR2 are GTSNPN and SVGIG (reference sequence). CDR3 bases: TGTGCCTGGGAGGGACAACCGAACACTGAAGCTTTCTTT. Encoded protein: CAWEGQPNTEAFF.

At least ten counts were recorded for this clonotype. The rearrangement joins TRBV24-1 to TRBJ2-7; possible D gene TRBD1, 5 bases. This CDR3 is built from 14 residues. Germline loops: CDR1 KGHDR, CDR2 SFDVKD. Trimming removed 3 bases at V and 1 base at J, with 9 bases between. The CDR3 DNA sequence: TGTGCCACCAGTGATCCAGACAGTTCCTACGAGCAGTACTTC. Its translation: CATSDPDSSYEQYF.

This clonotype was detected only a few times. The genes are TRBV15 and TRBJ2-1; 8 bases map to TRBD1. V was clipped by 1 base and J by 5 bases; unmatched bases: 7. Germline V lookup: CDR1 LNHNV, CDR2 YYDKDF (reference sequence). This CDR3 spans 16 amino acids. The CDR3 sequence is CATSRGPGTGDNEQFF. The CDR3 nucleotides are TGTGCCACCAGCAGAGGCCCCGGGACAGGAGACAATGAGCAGTTCTTC. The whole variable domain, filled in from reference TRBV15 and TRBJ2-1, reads DAMVIQNPRYQVTQFGKPVTLSCSQTLNHNVMYWYQQKSSQAPKLLFHYYDKDFNNEADTPDNFQSRRPNTSFCFLDIRSPGLGDTAMYLCATSRGPGTGDNEQFFGPGTRLTVL.

As DNA, the CDR3 is TGCGCCAGCAGCCCCATTAGTGGGAGCGAGCAGTACTTC. Its protein is CASSPISGSEQYF. This chain connects TRBV4-1 to TRBJ2-7, with D possibly TRBD2 on 5 matching bases. Germline V gene data show CDR1 as MGHRA and CDR2 as YSYEKL. The CDR3 extends over 13 amino acids. Between the trimmed V and J ends, which lost 4 bases and 6 bases, there was a span of 13 bases.

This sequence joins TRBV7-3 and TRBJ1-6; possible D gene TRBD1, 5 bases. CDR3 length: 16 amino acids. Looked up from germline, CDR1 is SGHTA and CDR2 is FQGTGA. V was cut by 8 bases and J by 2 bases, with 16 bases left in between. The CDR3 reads CASLGRDGTYNSPLHF. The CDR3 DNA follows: TGTGCCAGCTTAGGGAGGGACGGGACCTATAATTCACCCCTCCACTTT.

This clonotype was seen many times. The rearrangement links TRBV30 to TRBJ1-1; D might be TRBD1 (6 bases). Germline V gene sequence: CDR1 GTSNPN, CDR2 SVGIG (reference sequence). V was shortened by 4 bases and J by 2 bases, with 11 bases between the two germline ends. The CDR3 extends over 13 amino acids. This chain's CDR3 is CAWNQGRNTEAFF. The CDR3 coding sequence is TGTGCCTGGAACCAGGGGAGAAACACTGAAGCTTTCTTT.

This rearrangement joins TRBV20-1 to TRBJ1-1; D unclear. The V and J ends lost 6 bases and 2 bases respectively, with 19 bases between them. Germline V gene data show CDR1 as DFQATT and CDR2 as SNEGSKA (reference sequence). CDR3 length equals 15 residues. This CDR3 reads CSAAVVSRANTEAFF. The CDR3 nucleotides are TGCAGTGCCGCTGTAGTTAGCAGAGCCAACACTGAAGCTTTCTTT.